This T cell receptor (beta chain) was found in a study of beta chain features in type 1 diabetes. Broader study findings: Type 1 diabetes patients showed a moderate but significant shortening of TCRB CDR3s in all four CD4+ subsets.

The whole isolated RNA underwent reverse transcription, so sequencing captured expressed TCRB transcripts. The average read count of naive, central memory and regulatory T cell samples was around 3.8 million. Sequencing was performed with immunoSEQ multiplex PCR; in TCRdb, only in-frame clones are kept and a portion is missing. The sample lists over 600,000 clones, 9.5% to 15% occurring once. The CDR3 runs to 12 residues. Trimming removed 5 bases at V and 7 bases at J, with 12 bases between. Looked up from germline, CDR1 is MNHEY and CDR2 is SVGAGI. This clone was picked up a small number of times. Antigen: not known.

The clonotype comes from a man aged 30 to 45 with type 1 diabetes. The sample consisted of naive CD4+ T cells from blood. The chain joins TRBV6-5 to TRBJ2-7; D perhaps matches TRBD1 (6 bases). CDR3 sequence (DNA): TGTGCCAGCAGTGCAGACAGGAATGAGCAGTACTTC. Its translation: CASSADRNEQYF.